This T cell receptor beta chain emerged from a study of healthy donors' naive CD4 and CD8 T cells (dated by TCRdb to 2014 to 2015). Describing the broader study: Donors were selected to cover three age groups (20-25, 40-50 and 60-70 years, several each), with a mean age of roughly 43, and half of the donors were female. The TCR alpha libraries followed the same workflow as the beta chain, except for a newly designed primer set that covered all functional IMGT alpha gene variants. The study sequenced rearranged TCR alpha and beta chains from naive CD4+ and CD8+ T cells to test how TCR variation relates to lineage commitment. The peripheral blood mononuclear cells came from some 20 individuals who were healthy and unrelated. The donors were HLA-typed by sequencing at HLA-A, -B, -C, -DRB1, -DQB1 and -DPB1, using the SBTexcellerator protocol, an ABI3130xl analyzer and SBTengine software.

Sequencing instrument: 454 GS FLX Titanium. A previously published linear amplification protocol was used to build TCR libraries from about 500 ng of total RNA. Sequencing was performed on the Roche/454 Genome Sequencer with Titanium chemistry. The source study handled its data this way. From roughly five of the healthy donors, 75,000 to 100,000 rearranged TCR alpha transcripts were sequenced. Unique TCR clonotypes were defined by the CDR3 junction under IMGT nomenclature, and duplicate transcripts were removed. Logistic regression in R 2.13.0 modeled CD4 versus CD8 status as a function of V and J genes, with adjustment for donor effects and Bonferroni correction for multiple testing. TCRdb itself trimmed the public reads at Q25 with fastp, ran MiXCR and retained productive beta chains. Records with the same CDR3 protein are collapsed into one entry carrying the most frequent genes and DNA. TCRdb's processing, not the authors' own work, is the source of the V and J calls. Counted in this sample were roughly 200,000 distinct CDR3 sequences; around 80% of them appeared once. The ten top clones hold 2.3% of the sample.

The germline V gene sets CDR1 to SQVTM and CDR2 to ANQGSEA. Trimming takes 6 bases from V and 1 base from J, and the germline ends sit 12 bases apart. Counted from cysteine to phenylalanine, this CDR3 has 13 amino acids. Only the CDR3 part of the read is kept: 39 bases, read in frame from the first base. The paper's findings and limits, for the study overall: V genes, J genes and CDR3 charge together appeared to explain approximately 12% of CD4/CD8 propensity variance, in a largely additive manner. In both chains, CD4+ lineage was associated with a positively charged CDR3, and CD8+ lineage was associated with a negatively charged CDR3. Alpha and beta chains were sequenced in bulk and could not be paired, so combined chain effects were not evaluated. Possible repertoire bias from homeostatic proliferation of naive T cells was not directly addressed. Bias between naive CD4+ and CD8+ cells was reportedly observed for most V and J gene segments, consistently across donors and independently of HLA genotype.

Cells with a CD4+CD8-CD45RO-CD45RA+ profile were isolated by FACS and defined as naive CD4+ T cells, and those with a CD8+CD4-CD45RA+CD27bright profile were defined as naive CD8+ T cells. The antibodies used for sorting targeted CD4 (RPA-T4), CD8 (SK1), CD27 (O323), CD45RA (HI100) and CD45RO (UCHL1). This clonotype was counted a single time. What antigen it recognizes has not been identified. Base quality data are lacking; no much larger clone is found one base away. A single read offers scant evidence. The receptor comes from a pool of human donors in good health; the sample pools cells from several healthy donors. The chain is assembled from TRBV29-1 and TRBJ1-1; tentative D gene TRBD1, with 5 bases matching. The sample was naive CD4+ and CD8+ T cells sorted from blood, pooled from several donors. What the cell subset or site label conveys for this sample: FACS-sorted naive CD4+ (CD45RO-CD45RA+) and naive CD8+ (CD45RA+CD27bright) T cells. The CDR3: CSVTSGQNTEAFF. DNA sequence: TGCAGCGTCACCTCCGGACAGAACACTGAAGCTTTCTTT.